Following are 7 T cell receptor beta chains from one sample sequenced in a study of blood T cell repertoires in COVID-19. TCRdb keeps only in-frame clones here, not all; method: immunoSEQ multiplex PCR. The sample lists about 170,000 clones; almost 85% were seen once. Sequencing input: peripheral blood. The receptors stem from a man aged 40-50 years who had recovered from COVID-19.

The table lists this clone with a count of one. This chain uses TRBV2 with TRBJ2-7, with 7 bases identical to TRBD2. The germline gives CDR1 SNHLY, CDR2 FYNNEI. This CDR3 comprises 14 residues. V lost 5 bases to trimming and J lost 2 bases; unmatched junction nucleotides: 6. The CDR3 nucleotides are TGTGCCAGCAGTCAGCGGGGAATTACCTACGAGCAGTACTTC. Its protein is CASSQRGITYEQYF.

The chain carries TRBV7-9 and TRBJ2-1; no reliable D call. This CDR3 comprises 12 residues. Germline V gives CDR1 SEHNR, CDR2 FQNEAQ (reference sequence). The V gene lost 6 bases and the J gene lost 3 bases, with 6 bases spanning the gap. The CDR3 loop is CASRYIYNEQFF. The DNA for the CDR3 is TGTGCCAGCAGATACATCTACAATGAGCAGTTCTTC.

The CDR3 region has the DNA TGCGCCAGCAGCCAACAGGACAGCGATCAGCCCCAGCATTTT. This encodes CASSQQDSDQPQHF. The genes are TRBV4-1 and TRBJ1-5; weak D call: TRBD1 (6 bases). This CDR3 spans 14 amino acids. Between the trimmed V and J ends, which lost 2 bases and 5 bases, there was a span of 10 bases. Germline V CDR1 and CDR2: MGHRA, YSYEKL.

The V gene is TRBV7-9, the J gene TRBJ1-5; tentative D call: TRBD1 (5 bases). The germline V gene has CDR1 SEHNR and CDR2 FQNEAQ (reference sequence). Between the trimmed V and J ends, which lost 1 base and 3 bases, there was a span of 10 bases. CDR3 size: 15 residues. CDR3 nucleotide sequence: TGTGCCAGCAGCTTAGGGCAGGGCCCCAATCAGCCCCAGCATTTT. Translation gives CASSLGQGPNQPQHF.

The CDR3 protein is CATSVGQQLTDTQYF. CDR3 DNA: TGTGCCACCAGTGTAGGACAGCAACTTACAGATACGCAGTATTTT. The chain has TRBV24-1 and TRBJ2-3, with TRBD1 as a possible D gene (6 bases). The CDR3 is 15 amino acids. In germline, CDR1 is KGHDR, CDR2 SFDVKD. V lost 5 bases and J lost 3, with 14 bases in between.

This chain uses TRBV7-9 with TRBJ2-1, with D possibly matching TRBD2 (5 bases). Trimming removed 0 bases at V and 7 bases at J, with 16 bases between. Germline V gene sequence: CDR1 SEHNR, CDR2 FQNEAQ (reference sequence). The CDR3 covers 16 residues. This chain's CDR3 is CASSLASGPVGNEQFF. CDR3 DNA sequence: TGTGCCAGCAGCTTAGCAAGCGGTCCCGTTGGTAATGAGCAGTTCTTC.

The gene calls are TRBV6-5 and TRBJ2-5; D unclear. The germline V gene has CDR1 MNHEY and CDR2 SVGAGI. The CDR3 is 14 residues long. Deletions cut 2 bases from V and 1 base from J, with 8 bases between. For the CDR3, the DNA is TGTGCCAGCAGTTACGGGCCGCTCCAAGAGACCCAGTACTTC. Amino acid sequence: CASSYGPLQETQYF.